These 7 T cell receptor beta chains were all obtained from the same sample, sequenced in a study of T cell repertoires and HLA-DP antigens. These receptors have no identified antigens. Some clones are missing from TCRdb's copy, which holds only in-frame ones; the method was immunoSEQ multiplex PCR. Among around 110,000 clones listed, around 92% were seen once. Sequencing was performed on CD4+ T cells from PBMCs. These TCRs come from a woman under 30 in good health and CMV-seronegative.

This sequence joins TRBV23-1 and TRBJ1-5; the D gene is possibly TRBD1 (6 bases). TRBV23-1 is placed among ORFs of uncertain function. The length of the CDR3 is 19 residues. Trimming removed 0 bases at V and 2 bases at J, with 20 bases between. The CDR3 loop is CASSQSRSRGGEGNQPQHF. In DNA, the CDR3 is TGCGCCAGCAGTCAATCAAGGAGTAGGGGGGGCGAGGGCAATCAGCCCCAGCATTTT.

A single count supports this clone. The chain combines TRBV19 with TRBJ2-2; the match to TRBD2 covers 12 bases. With 3 bases clipped from V and 5 bases from J, the junction kept 1 base outside the gene matches. Germline CDR1 LNHDA, CDR2 SQIVND (reference sequence). The CDR3 contains 15 residues. CDR3 sequence (DNA): TGTGCCAGTAGTATCACTAGCGGGAGGACCGGGGAGCTGTTTTTT. Its translation: CASSITSGRTGELFF.

The chain is built from TRBV5-1 and TRBJ2-7; perhaps D is TRBD1 or TRBD2 (5 bases each). V was pared by 0 bases and J by 0 bases, with 10 bases between. From germline, CDR1 is SGHRS and CDR2 YFSETQ. CDR3 length equals 15 residues. CDR3 region: CASSLVGGSSYEQYF. DNA of the CDR3: TGCGCCAGCAGCTTGGTTGGGGGAAGCTCCTACGAGCAGTACTTC.

The chain combines TRBV19 with TRBJ2-1, with D uncertain. The length of the CDR3 is 15 residues. The ends were cut back, 2 bases at V and 6 bases at J, with 14 bases in the middle. CDR1 LNHDA and CDR2 SQIVND come from the germline V gene (reference sequence). CDR3 loop: CASSIRSPISNEQFF. DNA of the CDR3: TGTGCCAGTAGTATACGGAGTCCGATATCCAATGAGCAGTTCTTC.

The rearrangement uses TRBV5-6 and TRBJ1-5; possibly TRBD1 for D (5 bases). The CDR3 runs to 16 residues. Trimming removed 4 bases at V and 6 bases at J, with 20 bases between. The germline CDR1 and CDR2 sequences are SGHDT and YYEEEE. The CDR3 region has the DNA TGTGCCAGCAGCCGTCGACTAACAAGGGACTCTCAGCCCCAGCATTTT. It codes for CASSRRLTRDSQPQHF.

This sequence joins TRBV28 and TRBJ2-7; 12 positions match TRBD1. Trimming removed 5 bases from V and 5 bases from J; junction bases left unmatched: 7. The CDR3 has 15 residues. Germline assignment: CDR1 MDHEN and CDR2 SYDVKM. CDR3 loop: CASSIPGQGAHEQYF. The DNA for the CDR3 is TGTGCCAGCAGTATACCGGGACAGGGGGCCCACGAGCAGTACTTC.

The J gene is TRBJ2-3, the V gene TRBV6-5, with 7 bases aligning to TRBD1. From germline, CDR1 is MNHEY and CDR2 SVGAGI. V was clipped by 3 bases and J by 3 bases; unmatched bases: 9. CDR3 length: 16 residues. CDR3 sequence: CASSYSGTVETDTQYF. In DNA, the CDR3 is TGTGCCAGCAGTTATTCCGGGACAGTTGAGACAGATACGCAGTATTTT.